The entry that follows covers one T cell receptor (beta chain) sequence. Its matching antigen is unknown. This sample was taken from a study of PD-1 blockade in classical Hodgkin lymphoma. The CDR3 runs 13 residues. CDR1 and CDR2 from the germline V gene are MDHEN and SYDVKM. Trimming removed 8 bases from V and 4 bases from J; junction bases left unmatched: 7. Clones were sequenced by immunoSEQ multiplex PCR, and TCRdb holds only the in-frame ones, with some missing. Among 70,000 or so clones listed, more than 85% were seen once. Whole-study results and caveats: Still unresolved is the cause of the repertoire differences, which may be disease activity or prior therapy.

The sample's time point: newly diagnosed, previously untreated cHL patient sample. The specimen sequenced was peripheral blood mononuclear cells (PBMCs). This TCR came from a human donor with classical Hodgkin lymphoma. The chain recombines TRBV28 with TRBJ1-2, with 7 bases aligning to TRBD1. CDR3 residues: CASGTGVGYGYTF. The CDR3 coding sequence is TGTGCCAGCGGCACAGGGGTCGGCTATGGCTACACCTTC.